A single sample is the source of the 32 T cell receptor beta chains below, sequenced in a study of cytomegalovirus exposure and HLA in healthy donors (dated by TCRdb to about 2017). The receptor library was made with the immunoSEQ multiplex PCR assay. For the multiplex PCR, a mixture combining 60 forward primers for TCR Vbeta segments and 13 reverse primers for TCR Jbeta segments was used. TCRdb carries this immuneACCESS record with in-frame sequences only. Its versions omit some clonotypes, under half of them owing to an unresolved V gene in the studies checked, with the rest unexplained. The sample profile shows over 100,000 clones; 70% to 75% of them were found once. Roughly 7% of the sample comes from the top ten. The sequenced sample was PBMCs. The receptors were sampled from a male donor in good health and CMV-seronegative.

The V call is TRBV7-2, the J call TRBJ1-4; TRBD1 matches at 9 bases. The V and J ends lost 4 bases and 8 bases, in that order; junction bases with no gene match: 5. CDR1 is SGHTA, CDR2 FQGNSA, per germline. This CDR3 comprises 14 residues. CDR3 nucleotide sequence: TGTGCCAGCAGCTCGGACAGGGGTAGGGAAAAACTGTTTTTT. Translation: CASSSDRGREKLFF.

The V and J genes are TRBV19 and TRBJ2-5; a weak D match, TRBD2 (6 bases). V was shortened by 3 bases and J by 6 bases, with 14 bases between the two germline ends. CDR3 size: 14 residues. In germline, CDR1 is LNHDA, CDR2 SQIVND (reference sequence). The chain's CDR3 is CASSMRGGGKTQYF. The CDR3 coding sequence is TGTGCCAGTAGTATGCGGGGTGGGGGAAAGACCCAGTACTTC. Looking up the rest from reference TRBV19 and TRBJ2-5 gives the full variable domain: DGGITQSPKYLFRKEGQNVTLSCEQNLNHDAMYWYRQDPGQGLRLIYYSQIVNDFQKGDIAEGYSVSREKKESFPLTVTSAQKNPTAFYLCASSMRGGGKTQYFGPGTRLLVL.

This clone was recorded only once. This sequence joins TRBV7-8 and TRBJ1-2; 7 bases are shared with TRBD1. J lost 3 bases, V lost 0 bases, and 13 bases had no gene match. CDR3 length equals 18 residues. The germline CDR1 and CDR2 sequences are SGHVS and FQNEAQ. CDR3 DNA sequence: TGTGCCAGCAGCTTAGCACCGGGACAGCCTCCTCTCTACTATGGCTACACCTTC. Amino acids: CASSLAPGQPPLYYGYTF.

The CDR3, as DNA: TGTGCCAGCACCCACGGACTGAAGGACACTGAAGCTTTCTTT. Translating it yields CASTHGLKDTEAFF. The gene calls are TRBV7-8 and TRBJ1-1, with D hard to call. The V end was cut by 7 bases, the J end by 3 bases, with 15 bases between. The CDR3 runs to 14 residues. The germline gives CDR1 SGHVS, CDR2 FQNEAQ.

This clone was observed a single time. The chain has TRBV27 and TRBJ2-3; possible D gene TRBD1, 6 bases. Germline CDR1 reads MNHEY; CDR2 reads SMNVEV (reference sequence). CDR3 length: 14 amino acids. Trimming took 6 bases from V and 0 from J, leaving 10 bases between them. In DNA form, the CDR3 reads TGTGCCAGCAGCCTAGACAGGAGCACAGATACGCAGTATTTT. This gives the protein CASSLDRSTDTQYF.

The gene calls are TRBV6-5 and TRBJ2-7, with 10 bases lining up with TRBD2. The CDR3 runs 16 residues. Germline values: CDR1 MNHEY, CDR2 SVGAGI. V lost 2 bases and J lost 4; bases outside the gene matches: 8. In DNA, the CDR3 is TGTGCCAGCAGTTACCGTACTAGCGGGAACCAGTACGAGCAGTACTTC. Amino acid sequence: CASSYRTSGNQYEQYF.

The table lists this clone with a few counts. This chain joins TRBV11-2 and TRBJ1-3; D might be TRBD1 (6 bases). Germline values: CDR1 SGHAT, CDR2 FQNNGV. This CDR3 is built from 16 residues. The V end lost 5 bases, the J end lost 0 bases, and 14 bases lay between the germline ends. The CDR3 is CASSLRQARSGNTIYF. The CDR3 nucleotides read TGTGCCAGCAGCCTTCGACAGGCCCGCTCTGGAAACACCATATATTTT.

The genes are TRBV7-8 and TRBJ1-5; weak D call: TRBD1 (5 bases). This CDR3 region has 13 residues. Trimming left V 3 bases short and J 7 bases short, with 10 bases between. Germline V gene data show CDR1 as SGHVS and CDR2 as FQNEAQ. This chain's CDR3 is CASSLGGRQPQHF. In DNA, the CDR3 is TGTGCCAGCAGCTTGGGGGGGAGGCAGCCCCAGCATTTT.

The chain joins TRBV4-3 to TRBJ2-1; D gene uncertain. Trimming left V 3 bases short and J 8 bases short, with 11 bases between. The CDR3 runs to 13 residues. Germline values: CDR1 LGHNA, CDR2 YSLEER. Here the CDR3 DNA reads TGCGCCAGCAGCCACCCCCCGGCGGATGAGCAGTTCTTC. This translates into CASSHPPADEQFF.

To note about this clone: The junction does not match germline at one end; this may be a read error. In DNA form, the CDR3 reads TGTGCTAGCAGCGGTAGGACAGGAGGGCAGTATTTT. It yields the protein CASSGRTGGQYF. V gene TRBV7-7 combines with J gene TRBJ2-3; TRBD1 agrees at 7 bases. Germline loops: CDR1 SSHAT, CDR2 FNYEAQ (reference sequence). The CDR3 has 12 residues.

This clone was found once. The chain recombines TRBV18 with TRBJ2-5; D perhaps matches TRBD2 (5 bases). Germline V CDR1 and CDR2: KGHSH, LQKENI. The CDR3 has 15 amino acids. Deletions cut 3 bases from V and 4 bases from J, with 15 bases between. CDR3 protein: CASSPGRTSSETQYF. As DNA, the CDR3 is TGTGCCAGCTCACCTGGTCGGACTTCTTCAGAGACCCAGTACTTC.

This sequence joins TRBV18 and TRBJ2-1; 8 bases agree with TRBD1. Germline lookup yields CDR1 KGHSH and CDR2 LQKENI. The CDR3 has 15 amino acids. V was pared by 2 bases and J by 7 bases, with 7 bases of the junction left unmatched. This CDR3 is CASSPGQGARNEQFF. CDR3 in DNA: TGTGCCAGCTCACCAGGGCAGGGGGCGCGGAATGAGCAGTTCTTC.

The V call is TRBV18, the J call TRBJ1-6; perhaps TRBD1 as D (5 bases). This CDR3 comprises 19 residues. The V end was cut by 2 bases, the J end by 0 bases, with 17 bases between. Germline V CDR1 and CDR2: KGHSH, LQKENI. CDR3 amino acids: CASSPAGALRSSYNSPLHF. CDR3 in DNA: TGTGCCAGCTCACCAGCTGGGGCCCTTCGGAGCTCCTATAATTCACCCCTCCACTTT.

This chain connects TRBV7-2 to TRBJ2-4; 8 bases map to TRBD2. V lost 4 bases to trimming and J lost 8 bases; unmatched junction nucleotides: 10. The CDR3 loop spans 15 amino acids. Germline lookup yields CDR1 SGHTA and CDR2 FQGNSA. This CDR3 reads CASSSTSGLGDIQYF. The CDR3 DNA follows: TGTGCCAGCAGCTCCACTAGCGGCCTCGGGGACATTCAGTACTTC.

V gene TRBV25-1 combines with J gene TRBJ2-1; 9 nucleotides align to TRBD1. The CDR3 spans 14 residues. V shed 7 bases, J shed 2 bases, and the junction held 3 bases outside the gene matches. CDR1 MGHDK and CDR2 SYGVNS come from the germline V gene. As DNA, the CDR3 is TGTGCCAGCAAGGACAGGGGAACCTACAATGAGCAGTTCTTC. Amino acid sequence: CASKDRGTYNEQFF.

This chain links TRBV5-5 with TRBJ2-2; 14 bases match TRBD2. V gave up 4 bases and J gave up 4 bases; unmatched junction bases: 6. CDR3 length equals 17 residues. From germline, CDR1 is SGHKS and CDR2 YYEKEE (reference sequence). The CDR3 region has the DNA TGTGCCAGCAGCCTGGGACTAGCGGGAGCCGGCACCGGGGAGCTGTTTTTT. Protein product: CASSLGLAGAGTGELFF.

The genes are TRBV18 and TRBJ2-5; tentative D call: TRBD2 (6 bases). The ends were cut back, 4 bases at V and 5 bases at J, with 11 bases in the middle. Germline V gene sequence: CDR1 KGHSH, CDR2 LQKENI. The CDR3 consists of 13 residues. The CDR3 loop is CASSLGRGETQYF. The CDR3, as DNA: TGTGCCAGCTCACTCGGGAGAGGGGAGACCCAGTACTTC.

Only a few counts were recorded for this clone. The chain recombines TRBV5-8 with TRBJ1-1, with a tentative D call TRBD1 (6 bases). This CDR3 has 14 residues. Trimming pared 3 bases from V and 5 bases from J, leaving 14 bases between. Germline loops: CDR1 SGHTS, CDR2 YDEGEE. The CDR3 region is CASSSQGRWTEAFF. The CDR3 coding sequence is TGTGCCAGCAGCTCACAGGGCCGGTGGACTGAAGCTTTCTTT.

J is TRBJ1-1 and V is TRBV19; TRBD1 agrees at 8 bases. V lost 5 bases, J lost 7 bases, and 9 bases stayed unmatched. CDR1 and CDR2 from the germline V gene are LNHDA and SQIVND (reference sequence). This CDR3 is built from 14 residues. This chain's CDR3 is CASSPGQGRSEAFF. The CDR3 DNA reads TGTGCCAGTAGTCCCGGACAGGGAAGGAGTGAAGCTTTCTTT.

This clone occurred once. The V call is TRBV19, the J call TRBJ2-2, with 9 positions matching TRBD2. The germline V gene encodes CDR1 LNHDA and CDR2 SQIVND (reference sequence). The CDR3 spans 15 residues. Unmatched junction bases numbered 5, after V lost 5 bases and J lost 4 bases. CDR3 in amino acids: CASSLSGSGTGELFF. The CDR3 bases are TGTGCCAGTAGTCTTAGCGGGAGTGGCACCGGGGAGCTGTTTTTT.

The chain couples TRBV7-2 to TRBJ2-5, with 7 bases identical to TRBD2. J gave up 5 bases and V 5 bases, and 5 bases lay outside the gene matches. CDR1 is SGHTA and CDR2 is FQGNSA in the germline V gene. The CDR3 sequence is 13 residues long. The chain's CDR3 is CASSRTRSETQYF. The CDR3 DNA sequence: TGTGCCAGCAGCAGGACTAGAAGCGAGACCCAGTACTTC.

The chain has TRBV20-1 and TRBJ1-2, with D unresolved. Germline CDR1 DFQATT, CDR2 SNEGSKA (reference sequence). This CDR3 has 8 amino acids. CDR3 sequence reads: CRSPGYTF. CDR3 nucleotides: TGCAGGAGCCCAGGCTACACCTTC.

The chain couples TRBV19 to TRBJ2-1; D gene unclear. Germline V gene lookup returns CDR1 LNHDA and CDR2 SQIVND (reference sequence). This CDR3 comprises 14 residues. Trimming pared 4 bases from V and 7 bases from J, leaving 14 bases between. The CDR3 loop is CASSTLPSFNEQFF. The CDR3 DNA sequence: TGTGCCAGTAGTACCCTCCCCTCTTTTAATGAGCAGTTCTTC.

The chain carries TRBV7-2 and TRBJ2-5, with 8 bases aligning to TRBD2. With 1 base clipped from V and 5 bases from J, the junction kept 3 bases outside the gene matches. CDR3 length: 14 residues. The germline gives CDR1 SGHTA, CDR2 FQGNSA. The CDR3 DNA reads TGTGCCAGCAGCTTAGGCCGGGGGGGGGAGACCCAGTACTTC. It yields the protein CASSLGRGGETQYF.

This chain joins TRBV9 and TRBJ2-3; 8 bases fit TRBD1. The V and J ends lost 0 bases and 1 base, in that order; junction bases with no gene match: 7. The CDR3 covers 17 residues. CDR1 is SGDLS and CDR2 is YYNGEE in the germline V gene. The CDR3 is CASSVAGTGTGTDTQYF. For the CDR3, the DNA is TGTGCCAGCAGCGTAGCGGGGACAGGAACAGGCACAGATACGCAGTATTTT.

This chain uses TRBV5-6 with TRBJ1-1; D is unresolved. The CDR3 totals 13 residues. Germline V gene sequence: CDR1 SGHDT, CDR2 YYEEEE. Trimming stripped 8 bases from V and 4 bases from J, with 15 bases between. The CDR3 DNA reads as TGTGCCAGTGAGGCAGGTGCGGGCACTGAAGCTTTCTTT. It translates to CASEAGAGTEAFF.

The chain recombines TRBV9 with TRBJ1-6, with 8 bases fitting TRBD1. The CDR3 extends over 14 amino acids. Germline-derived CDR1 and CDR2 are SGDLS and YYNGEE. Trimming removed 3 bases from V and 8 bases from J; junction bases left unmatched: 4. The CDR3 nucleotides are TGTGCCAGCAGCGAGGGACAGGATTATTCACCCCTCCACTTT. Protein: CASSEGQDYSPLHF.

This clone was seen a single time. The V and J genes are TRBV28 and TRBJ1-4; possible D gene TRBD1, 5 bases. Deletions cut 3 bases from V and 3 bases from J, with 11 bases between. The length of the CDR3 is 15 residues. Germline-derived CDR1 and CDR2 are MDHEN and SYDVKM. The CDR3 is CASSFSGGSNEKLFF. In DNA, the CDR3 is TGTGCCAGCAGTTTTTCCGGGGGTTCTAATGAAAAACTGTTTTTT.

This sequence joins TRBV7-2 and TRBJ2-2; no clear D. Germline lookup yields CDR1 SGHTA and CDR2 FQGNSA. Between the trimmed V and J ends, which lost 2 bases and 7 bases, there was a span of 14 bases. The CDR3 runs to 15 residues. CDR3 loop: CASSLTIGWSGELFF. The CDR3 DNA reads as TGTGCCAGCAGCTTAACCATAGGTTGGAGCGGGGAGCTGTTTTTT.

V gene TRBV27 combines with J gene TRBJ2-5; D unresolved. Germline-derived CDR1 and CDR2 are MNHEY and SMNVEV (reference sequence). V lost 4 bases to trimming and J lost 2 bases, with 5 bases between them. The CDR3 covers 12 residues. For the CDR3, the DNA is TGTGCCAGCAGTTCAGGTCAAGAGACCCAGTACTTC. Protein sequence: CASSSGQETQYF.

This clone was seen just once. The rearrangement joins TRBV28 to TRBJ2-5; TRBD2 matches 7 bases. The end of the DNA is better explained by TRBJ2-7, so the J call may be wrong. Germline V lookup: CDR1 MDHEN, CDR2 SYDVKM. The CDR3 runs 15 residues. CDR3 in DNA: TGTGCCAGCAGTTTAGCGAGCGGGATATCCTACGAGCAGTACTTC. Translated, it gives CASSLASGISYEQYF.

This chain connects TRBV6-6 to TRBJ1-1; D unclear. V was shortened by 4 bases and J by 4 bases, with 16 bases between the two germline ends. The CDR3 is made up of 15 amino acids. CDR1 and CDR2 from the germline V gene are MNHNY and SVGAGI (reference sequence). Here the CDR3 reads CASSSPGRGPTEAFF. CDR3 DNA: TGTGCCAGCAGTTCACCGGGCAGAGGGCCCACTGAAGCTTTCTTT.